The rows below give T cell receptor beta chains drawn from one sample of a study of blood T cell repertoires in COVID-19. TCRdb keeps only in-frame clones here, not all; method: immunoSEQ multiplex PCR. This sample yields about 430,000 clones, of which 88% are seen a single time; about 0.89% belongs to the top ten. Sequences were obtained from PBMCs or T cells enriched from blood (not recorded which). The receptors were gathered from a young woman with acute COVID-19. Both conserved end residues are part of each CDR3. Fields, in order: J gene, clone size, D gene, V gene, CDR3 protein, CDR3 DNA. D genes are given only for firm matches. Size values are once, few and many counts, or a class for expanded clones, and some rows have none.

TRBJ2-2	NA	NA	TRBV5-4	CASSTQGRPGELFF	TGTGCCAGCAGCACACAGGGGAGGCCCGGGGAGCTGTTTTTT
TRBJ2-2	NA	NA	TRBV6-5	CASSLNRGTGELFF	TGTGCCAGCAGCCTGAATAGGGGCACCGGGGAGCTGTTTTTT
TRBJ2-1	NA	TRBD2	TRBV7-8	CASSRSRTSGGSGEQFF	TGTGCCAGCAGTCGTAGTCGGACTAGCGGGGGTTCTGGAGAGCAGTTCTTC
TRBJ2-1	NA	TRBD1	TRBV7-3	CASSLSPGQGNEQFF	TGTGCCAGCAGCTTAAGTCCGGGACAGGGGAATGAGCAGTTCTTC
TRBJ2-3	NA	TRBD2	TRBV9	CASSVGTRDTQYF	TGTGCCAGCAGCGTCGGGACTAGGGATACGCAGTATTTT
TRBJ2-7	NA	TRBD2	TRBV4-3	CASSRGLAGDYEQYF	TGCGCCAGCAGCCGCGGACTAGCGGGGGACTACGAGCAGTACTTC
TRBJ2-5	NA	NA	TRBV5-8	CASREGWVPQETQYF	TGTGCCAGCAGGGAGGGGTGGGTCCCCCAAGAGACCCAGTACTTC
TRBJ1-6	NA	NA	TRBV7-3	CASSARQALFSPLHF	TGTGCCAGCAGCGCAAGGCAGGCCCTCTTTTCACCCCTCCACTTT
TRBJ2-7	NA	TRBD2	TRBV19	CASSMGLAGGLHEQYF	TGTGCCAGTAGTATGGGACTAGCGGGGGGGCTACACGAGCAGTACTTC
TRBJ2-7	NA	NA	TRBV3-1/TRBV3-2	CASHGQYEQYF	TGTGCCAGCCATGGACAGTACGAGCAGTACTTC
TRBJ1-2	once	TRBD1	TRBV6-6	CASRNPGQGSIGYTF	TGTGCCAGCAGGAATCCGGGACAGGGGAGTATAGGCTACACCTTC
TRBJ2-4	NA	NA	TRBV4-1	CASSQADRKNIQYF	TGCGCCAGCAGCCAGGCCGACAGGAAAAACATTCAGTACTTC
TRBJ1-4	NA	NA	TRBV6-4	CASSYPDEKLFF	TGTGCCAGCAGTTATCCAGATGAAAAACTGTTTTTT
TRBJ2-1	NA	TRBD2	TRBV3-1/TRBV3-2	CASSQEGGWTSGFNSYNEQFF	TGTGCCAGCAGCCAAGAAGGAGGATGGACTAGCGGATTCAACTCCTACAATGAGCAGTTCTTC
TRBJ2-3	NA	TRBD2	TRBV4-1	CASSQELAGGYTDTQYF	TGCGCCAGCAGCCAAGAACTAGCGGGGGGGTATACAGATACGCAGTATTTT
TRBJ1-3	NA	TRBD1	TRBV11-2	CASSPRDSFYSGNTIYF	TGTGCCAGCAGCCCCAGGGACAGCTTTTACTCTGGAAACACCATATATTTT
TRBJ2-7	NA	NA	TRBV7-2	CASRSTGSHEQYF	TGTGCCAGCAGATCTACAGGATCCCACGAGCAGTACTTC
TRBJ2-2	NA	NA	TRBV2	CASSESQNTGELFF	TGTGCCAGCAGTGAATCACAGAACACCGGGGAGCTGTTTTTT